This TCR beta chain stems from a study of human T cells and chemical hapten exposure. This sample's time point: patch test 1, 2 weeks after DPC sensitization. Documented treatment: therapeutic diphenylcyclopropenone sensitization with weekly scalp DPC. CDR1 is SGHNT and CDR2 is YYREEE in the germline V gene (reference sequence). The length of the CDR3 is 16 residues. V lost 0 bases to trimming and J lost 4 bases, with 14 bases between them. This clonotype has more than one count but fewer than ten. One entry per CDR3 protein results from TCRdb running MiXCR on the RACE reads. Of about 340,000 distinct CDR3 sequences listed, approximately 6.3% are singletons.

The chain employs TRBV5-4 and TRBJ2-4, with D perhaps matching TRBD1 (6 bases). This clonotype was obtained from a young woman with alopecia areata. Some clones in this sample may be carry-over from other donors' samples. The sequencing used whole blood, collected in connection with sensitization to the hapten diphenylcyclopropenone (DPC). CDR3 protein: CASSLGTAGGKNIQYF. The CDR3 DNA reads TGTGCCAGCAGCTTGGGGACAGCCGGAGGTAAAAACATTCAGTACTTC.